Each of the 2 T cell receptor beta chains below was sequenced from the same sample in a study of blood T cell repertoires in COVID-19. TCRdb's copy holds only in-frame clones and misses some; the assay was immunoSEQ multiplex PCR. The sample records 30,000 to 45,000 clones, roughly 88% being singletons. Sequencing used peripheral blood. Receptors originate from a man aged 60 to 75 with active COVID-19.

Only one count was recorded for this clone. J is TRBJ1-1 and V is TRBV5-1, with 11 bases fitting TRBD1. This CDR3 spans 16 amino acids. J gave up 3 bases and V 4 bases, and 8 bases lay outside the gene matches. Germline CDR1 and CDR2: SGHRS and YFSETQ. CDR3: CASSPGQGAHHTEAFF. CDR3 nucleotides: TGCGCCAGCAGCCCTGGACAGGGGGCGCATCACACTGAAGCTTTCTTT. Filled out from reference TRBV5-1 and TRBJ1-1, the complete variable domain reads KAGVTQTPRYLIKTRGQQVTLSCSPISGHRSVSWYQQTPGQGLQFLFEYFSETQRNKGNFPGRFSGRQFSNSRSEMNVSTLELGDSALYLCASSPGQGAHHTEAFFGQGTRLTVV.

The chain recombines TRBV10-3 with TRBJ2-2; 7 nucleotides agree with TRBD2. This CDR3 has 14 amino acids. CDR1 ENHRY and CDR2 SYGVKD come from the germline V gene. The V segment lost 5 bases and the J segment 6 bases; nucleotides outside the gene matches: 6. Here the CDR3 reads CAISLGLEAGELFF. The CDR3 nucleotides are TGTGCCATCAGTCTAGGACTAGAAGCCGGGGAGCTGTTTTTT.